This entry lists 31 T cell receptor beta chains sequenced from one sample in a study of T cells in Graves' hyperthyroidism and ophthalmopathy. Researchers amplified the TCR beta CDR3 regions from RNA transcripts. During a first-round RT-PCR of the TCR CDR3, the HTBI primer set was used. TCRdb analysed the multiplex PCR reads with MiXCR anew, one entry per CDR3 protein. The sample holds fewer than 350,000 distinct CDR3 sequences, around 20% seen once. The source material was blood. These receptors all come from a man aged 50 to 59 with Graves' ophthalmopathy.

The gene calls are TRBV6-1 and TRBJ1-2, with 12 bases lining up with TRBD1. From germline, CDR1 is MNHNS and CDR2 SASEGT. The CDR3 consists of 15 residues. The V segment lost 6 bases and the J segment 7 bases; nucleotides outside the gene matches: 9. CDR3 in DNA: TGTGCCAGCAGACCTCCCGGGACAGGGGGCCCTGGCTACACCTTC. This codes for CASRPPGTGGPGYTF.

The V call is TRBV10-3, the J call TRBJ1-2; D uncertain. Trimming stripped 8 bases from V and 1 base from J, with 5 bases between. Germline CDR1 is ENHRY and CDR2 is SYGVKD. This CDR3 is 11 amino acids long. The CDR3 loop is CAIEDNYGYTF. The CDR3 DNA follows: TGTGCCATCGAAGATAACTATGGCTACACCTTC.

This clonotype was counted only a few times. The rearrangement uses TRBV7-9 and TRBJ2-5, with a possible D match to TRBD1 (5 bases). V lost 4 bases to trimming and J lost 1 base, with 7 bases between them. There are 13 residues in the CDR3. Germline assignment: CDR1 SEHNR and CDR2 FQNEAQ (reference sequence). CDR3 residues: CASSSRAQETQYF. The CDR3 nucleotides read TGTGCCAGCAGCTCCAGGGCCCAAGAGACCCAGTACTTC.

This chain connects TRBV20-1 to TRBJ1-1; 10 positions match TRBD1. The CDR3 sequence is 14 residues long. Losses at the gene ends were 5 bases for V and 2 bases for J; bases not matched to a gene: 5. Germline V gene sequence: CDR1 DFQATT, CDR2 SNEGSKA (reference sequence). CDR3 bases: TGCAGTGCTTGGGACAGGGGAGGAAACACTGAAGCTTTCTTT. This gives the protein CSAWDRGGNTEAFF.

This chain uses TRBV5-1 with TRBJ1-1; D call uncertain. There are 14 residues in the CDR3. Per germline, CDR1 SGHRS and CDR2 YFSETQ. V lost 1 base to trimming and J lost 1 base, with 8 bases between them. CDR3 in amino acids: CASSLRHGNTEAFF. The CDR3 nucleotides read TGCGCCAGCAGCTTGCGCCATGGGAACACTGAAGCTTTCTTT. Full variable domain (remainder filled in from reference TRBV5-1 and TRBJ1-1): KAGVTQTPRYLIKTRGQQVTLSCSPISGHRSVSWYQQTPGQGLQFLFEYFSETQRNKGNFPGRFSGRQFSNSRSEMNVSTLELGDSALYLCASSLRHGNTEAFFGQGTRLTVV.

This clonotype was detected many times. The CDR3 bases are TGTGCCAGCATCAACGGACTAGCGGTTTACAATGAGCAGTTCTTC. It specifies CASINGLAVYNEQFF. This rearrangement joins TRBV5-8 to TRBJ2-1; TRBD2 matches 10 bases. CDR3 length: 15 residues. After removal of 6 bases from V and 4 bases from J, the junction contained 7 bases not matched to a gene. CDR1 and CDR2 from the germline V gene are SGHTS and YDEGEE.

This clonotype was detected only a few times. Here the CDR3 reads CASSSPNSGRLTGELFF. The CDR3 DNA sequence: TGTGCCAGCAGTTCCCCCAATAGCGGGAGACTAACCGGGGAGCTGTTTTTT. The chain joins TRBV28 to TRBJ2-2; the match to TRBD2 covers 9 bases. The CDR3 extends over 17 amino acids. The germline V gene has CDR1 MDHEN and CDR2 SYDVKM. The V gene end was trimmed by 4 bases and the J gene end by 5 bases; junction bases not matched to a gene: 11.

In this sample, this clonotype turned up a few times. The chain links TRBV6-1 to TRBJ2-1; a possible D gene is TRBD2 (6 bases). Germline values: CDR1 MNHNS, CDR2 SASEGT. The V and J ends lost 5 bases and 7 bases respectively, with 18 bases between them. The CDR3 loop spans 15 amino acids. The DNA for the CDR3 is TGTGCCAGCAGTTTGGGACTGGCTACATCTAATGAGCAGTTCTTC. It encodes CASSLGLATSNEQFF.

Written as DNA, the CDR3 is TGTGCCAGCAGCGATCAGCCCCAGCATTTT. It is translated as CASSDQPQHF. This chain uses TRBV28 with TRBJ1-5; the D is unclear. V lost 6 bases and J 5 bases, leaving 2 bases between the germline ends. The CDR3 spans 10 residues. Germline V lookup: CDR1 MDHEN, CDR2 SYDVKM.

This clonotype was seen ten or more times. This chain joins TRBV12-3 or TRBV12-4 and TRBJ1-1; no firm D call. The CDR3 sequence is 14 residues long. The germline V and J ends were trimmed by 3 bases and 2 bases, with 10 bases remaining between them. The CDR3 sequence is CASSFETFNTEAFF. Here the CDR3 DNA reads TGTGCCAGCAGTTTCGAGACTTTTAACACTGAAGCTTTCTTT.

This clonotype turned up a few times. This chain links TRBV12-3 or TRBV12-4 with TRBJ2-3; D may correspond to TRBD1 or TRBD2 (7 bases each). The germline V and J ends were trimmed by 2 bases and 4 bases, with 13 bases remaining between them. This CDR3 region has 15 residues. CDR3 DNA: TGTGCCAGCAGTTTAAACAGGGGAGGGGCAGATACGCAGTATTTT. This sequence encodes CASSLNRGGADTQYF.

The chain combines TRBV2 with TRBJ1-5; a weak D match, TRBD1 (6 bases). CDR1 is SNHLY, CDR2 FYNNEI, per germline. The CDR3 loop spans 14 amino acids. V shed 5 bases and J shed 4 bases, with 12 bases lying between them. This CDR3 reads CASSNPGENQPQHF. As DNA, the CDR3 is TGTGCCAGCAGTAACCCAGGGGAGAATCAGCCCCAGCATTTT.

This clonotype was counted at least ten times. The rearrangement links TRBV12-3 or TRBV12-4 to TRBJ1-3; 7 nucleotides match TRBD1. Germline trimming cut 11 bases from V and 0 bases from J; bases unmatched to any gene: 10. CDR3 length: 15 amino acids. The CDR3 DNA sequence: TGTGCCGGAGGAGGTAGGGGGCTCTCTGGAAACACCATATATTTT. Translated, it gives CAGGGRGLSGNTIYF.

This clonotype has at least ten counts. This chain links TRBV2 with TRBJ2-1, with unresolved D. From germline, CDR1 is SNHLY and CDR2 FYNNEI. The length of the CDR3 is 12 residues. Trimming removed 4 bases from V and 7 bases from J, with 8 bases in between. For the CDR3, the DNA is TGTGCCAGCAGTGGTAACTGGAATGAGCAGTTCTTC. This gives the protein CASSGNWNEQFF.

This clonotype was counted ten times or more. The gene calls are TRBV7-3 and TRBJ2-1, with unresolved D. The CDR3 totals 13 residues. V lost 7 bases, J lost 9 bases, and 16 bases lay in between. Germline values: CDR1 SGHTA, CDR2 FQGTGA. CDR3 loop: CASTKYPVTEQFF. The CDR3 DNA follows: TGTGCCAGCACTAAATACCCAGTTACTGAGCAGTTCTTC.

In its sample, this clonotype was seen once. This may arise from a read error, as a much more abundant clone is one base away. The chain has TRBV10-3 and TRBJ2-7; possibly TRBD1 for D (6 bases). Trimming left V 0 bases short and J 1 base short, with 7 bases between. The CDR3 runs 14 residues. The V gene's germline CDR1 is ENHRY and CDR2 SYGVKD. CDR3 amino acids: CAISESGTSYEQYF. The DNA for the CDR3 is TGTGCCATCAGTGAGTCCGGGACATCCTACGAGCAGTACTTC.

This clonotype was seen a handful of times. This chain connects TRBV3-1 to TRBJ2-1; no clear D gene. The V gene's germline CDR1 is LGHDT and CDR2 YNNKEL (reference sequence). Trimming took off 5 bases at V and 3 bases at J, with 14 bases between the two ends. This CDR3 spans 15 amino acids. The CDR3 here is CASSAEAEIYNEQFF. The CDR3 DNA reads TGTGCCAGCAGCGCTGAGGCCGAAATCTACAATGAGCAGTTCTTC.

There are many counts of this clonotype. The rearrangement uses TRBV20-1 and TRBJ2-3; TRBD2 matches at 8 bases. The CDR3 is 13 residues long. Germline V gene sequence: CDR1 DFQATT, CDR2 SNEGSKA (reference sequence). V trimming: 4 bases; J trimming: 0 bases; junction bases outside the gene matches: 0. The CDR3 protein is CSATSGSTDTQYF. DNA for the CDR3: TGCAGTGCTACTAGCGGGAGCACAGATACGCAGTATTTT.

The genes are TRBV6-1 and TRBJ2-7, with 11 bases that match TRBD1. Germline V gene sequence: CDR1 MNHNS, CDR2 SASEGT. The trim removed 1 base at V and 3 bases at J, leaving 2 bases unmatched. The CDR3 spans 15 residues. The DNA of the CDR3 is TGTGCCAGCAGTGAAGGCGGGACAGGGGGCTACGAGCAGTACTTC. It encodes CASSEGGTGGYEQYF.

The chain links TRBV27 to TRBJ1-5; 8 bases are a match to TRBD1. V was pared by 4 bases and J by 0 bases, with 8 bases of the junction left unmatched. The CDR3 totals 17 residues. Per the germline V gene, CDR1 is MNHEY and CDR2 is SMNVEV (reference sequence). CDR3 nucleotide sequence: TGTGCCAGCAGTTCCCAGGGGGCCGGGGGTAGCAATCAGCCCCAGCATTTT. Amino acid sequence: CASSSQGAGGSNQPQHF.

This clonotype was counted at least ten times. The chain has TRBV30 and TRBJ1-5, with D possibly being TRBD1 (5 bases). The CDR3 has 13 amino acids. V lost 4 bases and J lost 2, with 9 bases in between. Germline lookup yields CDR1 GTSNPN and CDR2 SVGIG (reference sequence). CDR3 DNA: TGTGCCTGGAACGAACAGGGCAATCAGCCCCAGCATTTT. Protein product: CAWNEQGNQPQHF.

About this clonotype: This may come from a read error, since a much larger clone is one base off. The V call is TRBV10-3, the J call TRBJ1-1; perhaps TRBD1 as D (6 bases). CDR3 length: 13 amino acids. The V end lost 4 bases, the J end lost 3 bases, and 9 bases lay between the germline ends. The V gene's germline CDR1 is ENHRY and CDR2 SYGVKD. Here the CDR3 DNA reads TGTGCCATCAGTGTGAAGGGGGACACTGAAGCTTTCTTT. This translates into CAISVKGDTEAFF.

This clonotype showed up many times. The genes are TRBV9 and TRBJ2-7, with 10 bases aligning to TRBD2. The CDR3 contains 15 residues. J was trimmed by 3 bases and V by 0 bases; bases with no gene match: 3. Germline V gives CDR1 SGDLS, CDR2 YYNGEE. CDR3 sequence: CASSVGSSGSYEQYF. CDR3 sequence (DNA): TGTGCCAGCAGCGTAGGGTCTAGCGGGAGCTACGAGCAGTACTTC.

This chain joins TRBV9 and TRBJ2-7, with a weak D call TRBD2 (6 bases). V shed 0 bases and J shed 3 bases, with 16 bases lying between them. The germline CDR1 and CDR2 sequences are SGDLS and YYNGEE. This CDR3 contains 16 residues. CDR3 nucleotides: TGTGCCAGCAGCGTAGAAGGGACTCTTAAGCACTACGAGCAGTACTTC. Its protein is CASSVEGTLKHYEQYF.

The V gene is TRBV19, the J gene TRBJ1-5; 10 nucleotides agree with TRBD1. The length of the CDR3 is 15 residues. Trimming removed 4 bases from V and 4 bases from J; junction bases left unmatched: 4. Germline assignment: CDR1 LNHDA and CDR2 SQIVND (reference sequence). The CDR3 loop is CASSTGTGANQPQHF. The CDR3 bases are TGTGCCAGTAGTACGGGGACAGGGGCAAATCAGCCCCAGCATTTT.

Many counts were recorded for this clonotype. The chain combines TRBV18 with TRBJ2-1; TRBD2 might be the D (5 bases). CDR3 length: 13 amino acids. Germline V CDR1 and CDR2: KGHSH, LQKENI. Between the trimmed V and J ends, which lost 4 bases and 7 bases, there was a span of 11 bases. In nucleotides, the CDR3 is TGTGCCAGCTCACAACCCCCGGGGAATGAGCAGTTCTTC. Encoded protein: CASSQPPGNEQFF.

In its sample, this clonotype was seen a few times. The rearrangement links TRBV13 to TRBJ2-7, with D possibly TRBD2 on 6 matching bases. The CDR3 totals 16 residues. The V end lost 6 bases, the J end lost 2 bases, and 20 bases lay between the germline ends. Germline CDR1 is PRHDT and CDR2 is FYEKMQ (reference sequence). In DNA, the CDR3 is TGTGCCAGCAGTCCCACCGGGGTGGAGGGGCCCTACGAGCAGTACTTC. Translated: CASSPTGVEGPYEQYF.

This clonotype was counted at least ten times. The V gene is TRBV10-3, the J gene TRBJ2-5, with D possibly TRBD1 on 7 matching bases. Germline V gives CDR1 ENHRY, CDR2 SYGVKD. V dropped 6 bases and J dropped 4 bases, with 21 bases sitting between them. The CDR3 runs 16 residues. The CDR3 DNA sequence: TGTGCCATCAGCGCCCCACGACAGGGAGGTGGAGAGACCCAGTACTTC. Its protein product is CAISAPRQGGGETQYF.

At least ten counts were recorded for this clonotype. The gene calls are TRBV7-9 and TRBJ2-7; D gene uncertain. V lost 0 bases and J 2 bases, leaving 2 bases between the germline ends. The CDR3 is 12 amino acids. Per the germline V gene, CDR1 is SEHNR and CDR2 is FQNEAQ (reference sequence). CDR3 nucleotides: TGTGCCAGCAGCTTAGCCGCCTACGAGCAGTACTTC. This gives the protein CASSLAAYEQYF.

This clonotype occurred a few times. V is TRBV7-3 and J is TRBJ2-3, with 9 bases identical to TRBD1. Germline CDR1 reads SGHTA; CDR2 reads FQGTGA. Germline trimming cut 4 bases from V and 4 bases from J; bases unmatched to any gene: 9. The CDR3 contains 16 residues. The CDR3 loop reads CASSSARTGAADTQYF. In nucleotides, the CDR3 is TGTGCCAGCAGCTCAGCCCGGACAGGGGCCGCAGATACGCAGTATTTT.

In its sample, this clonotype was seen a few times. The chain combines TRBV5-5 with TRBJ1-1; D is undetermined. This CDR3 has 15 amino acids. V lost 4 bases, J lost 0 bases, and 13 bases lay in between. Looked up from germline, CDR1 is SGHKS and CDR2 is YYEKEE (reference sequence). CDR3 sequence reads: CASSREAVMNTEAFF. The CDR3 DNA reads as TGTGCCAGCAGCAGAGAGGCGGTCATGAACACTGAAGCTTTCTTT.